These T cell receptor beta chains were read from a single sample in a study of molecular identifiers for immune sequencing clone quantification. MiXCR, applied by TCRdb to the PCR reads, yields one record per CDR3 protein. In the table there are about 86,000 distinct CDR3 sequences, around a quarter of which are singletons. The sample comprised naive CD8+ T cells from blood, with Jurkat cell RNA spiked in. The origin of the receptors is a human donor in good health. Some libraries in this study had Jurkat cell RNA spiked in. Each CDR3 is given without its conserved first and last residue.

J | V | CDR3
TRBJ2-4 | TRBV28 | ASSPRPVPNIQY
TRBJ2-7 | TRBV4-2 | ASSHSGLAQAYEQY
TRBJ1-1 | TRBV28 | ASTLGPEAF
TRBJ2-1 | TRBV15 | ATSRDSAGPYNEQF
TRBJ2-3 | TRBV9 | ASSVDPRQGKDTQY
TRBJ1-1 | TRBV18 | ASSPIPPNTEAF
TRBJ1-5 | TRBV28 | ASGHLEVGPQH
TRBJ1-2 | TRBV5-1 | ASSLVGEVNYGYT
TRBJ2-7 | TRBV3-1 | ASSQDVDSGSEQY
TRBJ1-1 | TRBV12-3/TRBV12-4 | ASSFIFREAF
TRBJ1-2 | TRBV29-1 | SVIMVSYGYT
TRBJ1-2 | TRBV7-2 | ASSLLTGAQPPYGYT
TRBJ1-1 | TRBV5-1 | ASSPGTGLGAF
TRBJ2-2 | TRBV12-3/TRBV12-4 | ASSFSGDTGELF
TRBJ2-1 | TRBV7-3 | ASSLFRGDYEQF
TRBJ2-6 | TRBV21-1 | ASSKETGGSFRAGANVLT
TRBJ2-1 | TRBV30 | AWSSGGPRGF
TRBJ2-7 | TRBV7-9 | ASSSGTSGTYGEQN
TRBJ2-7 | TRBV11-2 | ASSLDFQAAAYEQY
TRBJ2-1 | TRBV4-1 | ASSQGTSGQF
TRBJ2-2 | TRBV25-1 | ASEERFDTGELF
TRBJ2-3 | TRBV6-5 | ASSDIAGGAQDTQY
TRBJ2-5 | TRBV19 | ASSIDGLDGTPSAAQY
TRBJ2-7 | TRBV4-3 | ASKASLDSSGDEQY
TRBJ1-4 | TRBV12-3/TRBV12-4 | ASSWGGGAELF
TRBJ2-1 | TRBV27 | ASRRREGSYNEQF
TRBJ1-5 | TRBV3-1 | ASSQRIGGDNQPQH
TRBJ2-1 | TRBV11-2 | ASSLELNNEQF
TRBJ2-3 | TRBV9 | ASSLRQADTQY
TRBJ2-3 | TRBV7-6 | ASSPLTSGTDTQY
TRBJ1-2 | TRBV4-3 | ASSQDLRAGNYGYT
TRBJ1-5 | TRBV27 | VAGGNQPQH
TRBJ2-1 | TRBV6-2/TRBV6-3 | ASSYSWSNEQL
TRBJ2-3 | TRBV6-5 | ASREGPTDTQY
TRBJ2-3 | TRBV7-9 | ASSLPAGGGPDPQY
TRBJ2-2 | TRBV12-3/TRBV12-4 | ASSHTSGRFTGELF
TRBJ2-7 | TRBV6-2/TRBV6-3 | ASSYSRKKSDYEQY
TRBJ2-3 | TRBV12-3/TRBV12-4 | ASSPHRPPGQTNTQY
TRBJ1-3 | TRBV4-3 | ASSQVRFGANSGNTIY
TRBJ1-1 | TRBV6-5 | ASSYSAGALMNTEAF
TRBJ2-7 | TRBV7-9 | ASSLAQGAFAYEQY
TRBJ2-7 | TRBV12-5 | ASGLQRGVLSEQY
TRBJ1-1 | TRBV3-1 | ASSQSGQGVDTEAF
TRBJ1-2 | TRBV28 | ASNLAGHSDGYT
TRBJ2-7 | TRBV27 | ASSLKASYEQY
TRBJ2-5 | TRBV20-1 | SARDGSSPPWTGAQY
TRBJ2-1 | TRBV7-2 | ASSLVMGQGYNEQF
TRBJ2-7 | TRBV2 | ASSQTGGPYEQY
TRBJ1-1 | TRBV11-2 | ASSLSPATEAF
TRBJ1-1 | TRBV7-9 | ASSPHEAGMNTEAF
TRBJ1-4 | TRBV20-1 | SATTGQDEKLF
TRBJ2-2 | TRBV27 | ASSRLKAGGPDTGELF
TRBJ2-5 | TRBV30 | ALLTTSQETQY
TRBJ2-3 | TRBV7-9 | ASSSLAGATTDTQY
TRBJ2-5 | TRBV11-2 | ASSLGPETQY
TRBJ2-7 | TRBV7-9 | ASARLGQGVTGEQY